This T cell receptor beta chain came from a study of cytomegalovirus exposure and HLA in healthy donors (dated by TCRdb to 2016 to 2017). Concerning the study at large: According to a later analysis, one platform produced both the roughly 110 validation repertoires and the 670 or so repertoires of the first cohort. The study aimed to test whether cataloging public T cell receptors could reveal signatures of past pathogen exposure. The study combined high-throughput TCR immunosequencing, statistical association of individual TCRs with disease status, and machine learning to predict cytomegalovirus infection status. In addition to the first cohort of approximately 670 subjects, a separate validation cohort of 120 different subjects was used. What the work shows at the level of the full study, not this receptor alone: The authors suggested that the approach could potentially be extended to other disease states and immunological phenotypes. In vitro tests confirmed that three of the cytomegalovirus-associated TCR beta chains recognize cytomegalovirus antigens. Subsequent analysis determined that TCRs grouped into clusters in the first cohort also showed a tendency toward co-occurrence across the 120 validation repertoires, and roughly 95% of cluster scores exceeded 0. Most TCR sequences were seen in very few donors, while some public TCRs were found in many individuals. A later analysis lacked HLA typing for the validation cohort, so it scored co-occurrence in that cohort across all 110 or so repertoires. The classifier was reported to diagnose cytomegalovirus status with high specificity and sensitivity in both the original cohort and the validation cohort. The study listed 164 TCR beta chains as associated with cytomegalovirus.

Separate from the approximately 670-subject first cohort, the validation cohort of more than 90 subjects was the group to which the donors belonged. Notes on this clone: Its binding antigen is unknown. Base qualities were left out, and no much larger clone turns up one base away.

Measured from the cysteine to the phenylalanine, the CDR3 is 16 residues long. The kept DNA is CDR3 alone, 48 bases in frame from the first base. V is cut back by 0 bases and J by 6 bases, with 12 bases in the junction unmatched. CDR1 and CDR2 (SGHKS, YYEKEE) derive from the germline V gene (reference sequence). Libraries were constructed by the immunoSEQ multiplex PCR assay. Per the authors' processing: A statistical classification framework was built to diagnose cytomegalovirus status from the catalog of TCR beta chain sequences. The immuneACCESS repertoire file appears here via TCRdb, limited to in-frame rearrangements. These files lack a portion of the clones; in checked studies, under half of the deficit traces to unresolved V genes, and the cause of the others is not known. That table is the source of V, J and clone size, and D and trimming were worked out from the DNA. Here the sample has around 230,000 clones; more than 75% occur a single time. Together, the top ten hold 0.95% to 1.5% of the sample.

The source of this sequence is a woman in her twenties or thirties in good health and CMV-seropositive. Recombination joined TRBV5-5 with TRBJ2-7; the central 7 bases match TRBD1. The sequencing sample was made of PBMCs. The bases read TGTGCCAGCAGCTTGGGACAGGGTAACCCGGGTTCCGAGCAGTACTTC. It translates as CASSLGQGNPGSEQYF. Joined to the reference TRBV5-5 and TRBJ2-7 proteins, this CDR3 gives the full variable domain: DAGVTQSPTHLIKTRGQQVTLRCSPISGHKSVSWYQQVLGQGPQFIFQYYEKEERGRGNFPDRFSARQFPNYSSELNVNALLLGDSALYLCASSLGQGNPGSEQYFGPGTRLTVT.